The 27 T cell receptor beta chains below all came from one sample that was sequenced in a study of shared clonotypes between healthy human individuals. Measured with immunoSEQ multiplex PCR; TCRdb has only the in-frame clones, and not every one. The table shows under 600,000 clones, with around 96% occurring only once. The sample was naive CD4+ T cells sorted from blood. Subset: CD45RA+ positively selected. The receptor set was obtained from a woman between 25 and 40 years old in good health.

The chain couples TRBV10-1 to TRBJ2-1; 11 nucleotides agree with TRBD1. The germline V gene encodes CDR1 WNHNN and CDR2 SYGVQD (reference sequence). With 3 bases clipped from V and 8 bases from J, the junction kept 12 bases outside the gene matches. This CDR3 spans 17 amino acids. This CDR3 is CASSEVPGQGAIDEQFF. CDR3 nucleotides: TGCGCCAGCAGTGAAGTTCCCGGACAGGGGGCTATAGATGAGCAGTTCTTC.

V and J are TRBV4-1 and TRBJ1-5; D is perhaps TRBD1 (5 bases). Germline-derived CDR1 and CDR2 are MGHRA and YSYEKL. The V gene lost 4 bases and the J gene lost 1 base, with 14 bases spanning the gap. This CDR3 has 16 amino acids. The CDR3 DNA is TGCGCCAGCAGCCTATTTCCTGGGGACAGCAATCAGCCCCAGCATTTT. As protein: CASSLFPGDSNQPQHF.

The CDR3, as DNA: TGTGCCAGCAGACCCACAGGGGGGGCAATCGAGCAGTACTTC. This gives the protein CASRPTGGAIEQYF. The chain recombines TRBV7-2 with TRBJ2-7; a possible D gene is TRBD1 (8 bases). Trimming shortened V by 6 bases and J by 6 bases, and 18 bases separated the two germline ends. The CDR3 is made up of 14 amino acids. Germline loops: CDR1 SGHTA, CDR2 FQGNSA.

The chain recombines TRBV19 with TRBJ2-7, with TRBD1 identical over 7 bases. V shed 3 bases, J shed 1 base, and the junction held 6 bases outside the gene matches. The germline gives CDR1 LNHDA, CDR2 SQIVND (reference sequence). The CDR3 has 15 amino acids. Here the CDR3 reads CASSMGTVGSYEQYF. CDR3 nucleotides: TGTGCCAGTAGTATGGGGACAGTCGGATCCTACGAGCAGTACTTC.

The chain uses TRBV6-9 and TRBJ2-7; D could derive from TRBD1 or TRBD2 (5 bases each). Germline CDR1 MNHGY, CDR2 SVAAGI. V was clipped by 10 bases and J by 2 bases, with 12 bases between them. The CDR3 totals 12 residues. For the CDR3, the DNA is TGTGCCACCTCAGGGACGACCTACGAGCAGTACTTC. Translating gives CATSGTTYEQYF.

This sequence joins TRBV6-1 and TRBJ2-7; D gene uncertain. CDR1 is MNHNS, CDR2 SASEGT, per germline. V lost 4 bases and J 5 bases, leaving 6 bases between the germline ends. The CDR3 spans 11 residues. CDR3 amino acids: CASSVSDEQYF. For the CDR3, the DNA is TGTGCCAGCAGTGTATCCGACGAGCAGTACTTC.

The rearrangement uses TRBV6-1 and TRBJ2-5, with 13 bases identical to TRBD2. The CDR3 runs to 16 residues. Germline V gene lookup returns CDR1 MNHNS and CDR2 SASEGT. V shed 3 bases, J shed 3 bases, and the junction held 4 bases outside the gene matches. Here the CDR3 reads CASSDGLAGVEETQYF. The DNA of the CDR3 is TGTGCCAGCAGTGACGGACTAGCGGGAGTAGAAGAGACCCAGTACTTC.

The chain joins TRBV13 to TRBJ1-2; 7 positions agree with TRBD1. CDR1 is PRHDT and CDR2 is FYEKMQ in the germline V gene (reference sequence). The length of the CDR3 is 13 residues. V gave up 5 bases and J gave up 6 bases; unmatched junction bases: 6. CDR3 sequence: CASSPPTGDGYTF. The CDR3 DNA is TGTGCCAGCAGCCCGCCAACAGGGGATGGCTACACCTTC. The full variable domain, in which reference TRBV13 and TRBJ1-2 provide the parts outside the CDR3, is AAGVIQSPRHLIKEKRETATLKCYPIPRHDTVYWYQQGPGQDPQFLISFYEKMQSDKGSIPDRFSAQQFSDYHSELNMSSLELGDSALYFCASSPPTGDGYTFGSGTRLTVV.

The chain is built from TRBV10-2 and TRBJ2-5; no clear D. CDR3 length: 12 amino acids. V was trimmed by 4 bases and J by 5 bases, leaving 8 bases between them. CDR1 is WSHSY and CDR2 is SAAADI in the germline V gene. CDR3 sequence: CASSVSMETQYF. In DNA form, the CDR3 reads TGCGCCAGCAGTGTTAGCATGGAGACCCAGTACTTC.

V and J are TRBV16 and TRBJ2-7; D is possibly TRBD1 (6 bases). The CDR3 runs 15 residues. V was trimmed by 4 bases and J by 4 bases, leaving 17 bases between them. The V gene's germline CDR1 is KGHSY and CDR2 FQNENV. The CDR3 is CASSLNLDRLYEQYF. The DNA of the CDR3 is TGTGCCAGCAGCCTGAATCTGGACAGACTATACGAGCAGTACTTC. The full variable domain, its missing parts supplied by reference TRBV16 and TRBJ2-7, is GEEVAQTPKHLVRGEGQKAKLYCAPIKGHSYVFWYQQVLKNEFKFLISFQNENVFDETGMPKERFSAKCLPNSPCSLEIQATKLEDSAVYFCASSLNLDRLYEQYFGPGTRLTVT.

CDR3 sequence (DNA): TGTGCCAGCTCACCATCATTAGGGGTTAGGTACAATGAGCAGTTCTTC. Protein: CASSPSLGVRYNEQFF. The chain has TRBV18 and TRBJ2-1, with D maybe TRBD1 (5 bases). Trimming took 2 bases from V and 4 from J, leaving 15 bases between them. The CDR3 contains 16 residues. CDR1 and CDR2 from the germline V gene are KGHSH and LQKENI.

This chain connects TRBV28 to TRBJ2-3; 10 nucleotides align to TRBD2. V was clipped by 6 bases and J by 3 bases; unmatched bases: 3. Germline V CDR1 and CDR2: MDHEN, SYDVKM. The length of the CDR3 is 14 residues. CDR3 sequence reads: CASRDSGRTDTQYF. DNA of the CDR3: TGTGCCAGCAGGGATAGCGGGAGGACAGATACGCAGTATTTT.

The chain combines TRBV11-2 with TRBJ2-2, with 9 bases matching TRBD2. V dropped 8 bases and J dropped 0; count of bases not matched to a gene: 4. The germline V gene has CDR1 SGHAT and CDR2 FQNNGV. There are 15 residues in the CDR3. CDR3 in DNA: TGTGCCAGCGGAAGACTAGCGGCGAACACCGGGGAGCTGTTTTTT. Translation: CASGRLAANTGELFF.

V gene TRBV7-6 combines with J gene TRBJ2-1; D is undetermined. This CDR3 is 17 amino acids long. Trimming left V 1 base short and J 6 bases short, with 19 bases between. Germline V lookup: CDR1 SGHVS, CDR2 FNYEAQ. The CDR3 sequence is CASSLERRTLSRNEQFF. For the CDR3, the DNA is TGTGCCAGCAGCTTAGAACGCAGGACCTTATCTCGCAATGAGCAGTTCTTC.

The chain uses TRBV18 and TRBJ1-2; D remains unclear. The CDR3 runs 16 residues. The V end lost 1 base, the J end lost 0 bases, and 12 bases lay between the germline ends. From germline, CDR1 is KGHSH and CDR2 LQKENI. CDR3 sequence reads: CASSPRTGQANYGYTF. Written as DNA, the CDR3 is TGTGCCAGCTCACCACGGACGGGCCAAGCTAACTATGGCTACACCTTC.

The chain combines TRBV28 with TRBJ1-1; D uncertain. The V and J ends lost 11 bases and 1 base respectively, with 17 bases between them. This CDR3 spans 14 amino acids. Germline assignment: CDR1 MDHEN and CDR2 SYDVKM. This chain's CDR3 is CASKWVLKNTEAFF. CDR3 bases: TGTGCCTCCAAGTGGGTGTTAAAGAACACTGAAGCTTTCTTT.

This clone turned up a few times. The rearrangement uses TRBV10-2 and TRBJ2-7; D is ambiguous. V lost 5 bases to trimming and J lost 3 bases, with 11 bases between them. The CDR3 has 13 residues. Germline CDR1 WSHSY, CDR2 SAAADI. The CDR3 protein is CASSWRVHYEQYF. In DNA, the CDR3 is TGCGCCAGCAGTTGGAGAGTACACTACGAGCAGTACTTC.

The rearrangement uses TRBV4-1 and TRBJ2-2; 9 bases are shared with TRBD2. The junction had 6 bases not matched to a gene; V was cut back by 3 bases and J by 4 bases. The CDR3 is 16 amino acids. Germline CDR1 reads MGHRA; CDR2 reads YSYEKL. CDR3 amino acids: CASSQGTSSLTGELFF. The DNA of the CDR3 is TGCGCCAGCAGCCAGGGGACTAGCAGCCTCACCGGGGAGCTGTTTTTT.

The rearrangement joins TRBV21-1 to TRBJ2-7; the table assigns TRBD2, which was not confirmed against the DNA. TRBV21-1 counts as a pseudogene. This CDR3 comprises 17 residues. The CDR3 is CASSNSRKDGSSYEQYF. The CDR3 DNA reads TGTGCCAGCAGCAATTCCCGAAAGGATGGGAGCTCCTACGAGCAGTACTTC.

This sequence joins TRBV5-1 and TRBJ2-1; D is perhaps TRBD1 (6 bases). The CDR3 has 15 amino acids. Germline lookup yields CDR1 SGHRS and CDR2 YFSETQ. Trimming cost V 3 bases and J 6 bases, with 16 bases left between them. The CDR3 protein is CASSSYRVSSNEQFF. The CDR3 DNA follows: TGCGCCAGCAGCTCATACAGGGTTAGCAGCAATGAGCAGTTCTTC.

The chain joins TRBV5-1 to TRBJ2-3; a possible D gene is TRBD1 (5 bases). This CDR3 comprises 15 residues. V dropped 4 bases and J dropped 2 bases, with 14 bases sitting between them. Germline lookup yields CDR1 SGHRS and CDR2 YFSETQ. The chain's CDR3 is CASSAQGLNTDTQYF. DNA of the CDR3: TGCGCCAGCAGCGCTCAGGGTTTAAACACAGATACGCAGTATTTT. The variable domain in full, completed from reference TRBV5-1 and TRBJ2-3, reads KAGVTQTPRYLIKTRGQQVTLSCSPISGHRSVSWYQQTPGQGLQFLFEYFSETQRNKGNFPGRFSGRQFSNSRSEMNVSTLELGDSALYLCASSAQGLNTDTQYFGPGTRLTVL.

The chain has TRBV7-2 and TRBJ2-3; 10 bases are a match to TRBD2. Germline assignment: CDR1 SGHTA and CDR2 FQGNSA. V lost 4 bases, J lost 2 bases, and 3 bases stayed unmatched. The CDR3 covers 15 residues. CDR3 DNA sequence: TGTGCCAGCAGCTGGACTAGCGGAGACACAGATACGCAGTATTTT. Its protein product is CASSWTSGDTDTQYF.

The chain carries TRBV6-6 and TRBJ1-1, with TRBD1 as a possible D gene (5 bases). The ends were cut back, 5 bases at V and 11 bases at J, with 12 bases in the middle. Per germline, CDR1 MNHNY and CDR2 SVGAGI (reference sequence). This CDR3 is 11 amino acids long. CDR3 sequence (DNA): TGTGCCAGCAGTGGAGACAGCTCGGCTTTCTTT. It yields the protein CASSGDSSAFF.

The J gene is TRBJ2-7, the V gene TRBV18; 9 bases match TRBD2. The length of the CDR3 is 15 residues. Trimming took 0 bases from V and 4 from J; bases not matched to a gene: 4. Germline-derived CDR1 and CDR2 are KGHSH and LQKENI. The CDR3 coding sequence is TGTGCCAGCTCACCACCTAGCGGGAGTACTTACGAGCAGTACTTC. Its translation: CASSPPSGSTYEQYF.

In the case of this clone: The same CDR3 also results from other DNA sequences found in this sample. This chain joins TRBV5-1 and TRBJ1-3; D possibly corresponds to TRBD1 (5 bases). This CDR3 is built from 14 residues. V lost 4 bases and J lost 2, with 10 bases in between. Germline CDR1 reads SGHRS; CDR2 reads YFSETQ. The DNA of the CDR3 is TGCGCCAGCAGCCTGGGGACTGCTGGAAACACCATATATTTT. Translation gives CASSLGTAGNTIYF.

The CDR3 reads CASSSRLAGGPGTGELFF. The CDR3 bases are TGTGCCAGCAGCTCTCGACTAGCGGGAGGCCCAGGCACCGGGGAGCTGTTTTTT. The chain has TRBV7-2 and TRBJ2-2, with TRBD2 identical over 13 bases. The CDR3 sequence is 18 residues long. The V gene's germline CDR1 is SGHTA and CDR2 FQGNSA. The V gene end was trimmed by 4 bases and the J gene end by 4 bases; junction bases not matched to a gene: 9. The full variable domain, completed using reference TRBV7-2 and TRBJ2-2, is GAGVSQSPSNKVTEKGKDVELRCDPISGHTALYWYRQSLGQGLEFLIYFQGNSAPDKSGLPSDRFSAERTGGSVSTLTIQRTQQEDSAVYLCASSSRLAGGPGTGELFFGEGSRLTVL.

J is TRBJ1-5 and V is TRBV28; possibly TRBD1 for D (5 bases). CDR3 length: 16 residues. Per germline, CDR1 MDHEN and CDR2 SYDVKM. The ends were cut back, 2 bases at V and 4 bases at J, with 15 bases in the middle. The DNA for the CDR3 is TGTGCCAGCAGTTTAATCCTGGGGCGGCCTAATCAGCCCCAGCATTTT. Translating it yields CASSLILGRPNQPQHF.